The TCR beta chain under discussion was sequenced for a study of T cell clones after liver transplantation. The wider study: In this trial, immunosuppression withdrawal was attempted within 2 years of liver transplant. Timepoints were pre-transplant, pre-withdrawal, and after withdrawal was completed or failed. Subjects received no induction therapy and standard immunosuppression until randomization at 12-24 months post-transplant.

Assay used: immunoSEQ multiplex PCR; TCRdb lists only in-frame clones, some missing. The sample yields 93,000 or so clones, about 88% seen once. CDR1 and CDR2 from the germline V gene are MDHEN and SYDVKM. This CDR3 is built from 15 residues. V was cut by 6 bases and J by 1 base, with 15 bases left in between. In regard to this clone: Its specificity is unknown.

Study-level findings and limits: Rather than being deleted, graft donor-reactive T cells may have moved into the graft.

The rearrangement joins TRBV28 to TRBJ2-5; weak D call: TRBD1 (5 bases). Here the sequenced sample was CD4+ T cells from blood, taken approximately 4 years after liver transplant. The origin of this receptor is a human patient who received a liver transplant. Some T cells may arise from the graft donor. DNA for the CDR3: TGTGCCAGCAGGCTGGGGCCAGGTCCCCAAGAGACCCAGTACTTC. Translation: CASRLGPGPQETQYF.